Presented here are 6 T cell receptor beta chains from one specimen sequenced in a study of T cells in Graves' hyperthyroidism and ophthalmopathy. Authors of the study amplified TCR beta CDR3 regions from RNA transcripts. HTBI primers were employed in a first-round RT-PCR of the TCR CDR3. One entry per CDR3 protein results from TCRdb running MiXCR on the multiplex PCR reads. Among about 700,000 distinct CDR3 sequences, approximately 14% were seen once, and the ten largest hold 10%. The sample consisted of blood. The receptors come from a woman aged 18-30 years with Graves' hyperthyroidism.

The J gene is TRBJ2-5, the V gene TRBV7-3; 7 nucleotides agree with TRBD2. The length of the CDR3 is 13 residues. After removal of 5 bases from V and 7 bases from J, the junction contained 7 bases not matched to a gene. The V gene's germline CDR1 is SGHTA and CDR2 FQGTGA. The CDR3 spells CASSPSGPGTQYF. CDR3 in DNA: TGTGCCAGCAGCCCTAGCGGCCCGGGGACCCAGTACTTC.

This clonotype occurred a few times. The chain uses TRBV5-1 and TRBJ2-1; 12 bases map to TRBD2. V lost 5 bases and J lost 8; bases outside the gene matches: 8. CDR1 is SGHRS, CDR2 YFSETQ, per germline. CDR3 length: 15 residues. For the CDR3, the DNA is TGCGCCAGCAGATCCCTAGCGGGAGGGAAGGATGAGCAGTTCTTC. Translation: CASRSLAGGKDEQFF.

In this sample, this clonotype turned up once. This chain links TRBV29-1 with TRBJ1-1; D not resolved. CDR1 SQVTM and CDR2 ANQGSEA come from the germline V gene. The CDR3 loop spans 11 amino acids. V lost 6 bases, J lost 3 bases, and 8 bases lay in between. Here the CDR3 reads CSVQVYTEAFF. In DNA form, the CDR3 reads TGCAGCGTCCAGGTCTACACTGAAGCTTTCTTT.

V gene TRBV28 combines with J gene TRBJ2-4, with D possibly TRBD1 on 5 matching bases. The CDR3 contains 18 residues. The V gene lost 3 bases and the J gene lost 0 bases, with 18 bases spanning the gap. Germline V gives CDR1 MDHEN, CDR2 SYDVKM. Here the CDR3 reads CASSLRKTDLLAKNIQYF. CDR3 DNA: TGTGCCAGCAGTTTGAGAAAGACAGATCTCTTAGCCAAAAACATTCAGTACTTC.

At least ten counts were recorded for this clonotype. The chain employs TRBV11-2 and TRBJ2-5; 8 bases are shared with TRBD2. Germline CDR1 SGHAT, CDR2 FQNNGV. After removal of 1 base from V and 3 bases from J, the junction contained 7 bases not matched to a gene. The CDR3 is 16 residues long. CDR3 nucleotides: TGTGCCAGCAGCTTAGCGGGAGGGGTGTTCAAAGAGACCCAGTACTTC. Its translation: CASSLAGGVFKETQYF.

This chain joins TRBV2 and TRBJ2-6; perhaps TRBD1 as D (6 bases). V was shortened by 2 bases and J by 4 bases, with 15 bases between the two germline ends. Germline V gene sequence: CDR1 SNHLY, CDR2 FYNNEI. CDR3 length equals 17 residues. This CDR3 is CASSEPQGGTGANVLTF. CDR3 nucleotide sequence: TGTGCCAGCAGTGAACCCCAAGGGGGAACCGGGGCCAACGTCCTGACTTTC.